This is a list of T cell receptor beta chains from one sample in a study of T-cell memory formation after mild COVID-19. MiXCR, applied by TCRdb to the 5' RACE reads, yields one record per CDR3 protein. This sample carries about 190,000 distinct CDR3 sequences, around 25% of them seen once, and the ten largest clones take about an eighth. The sequenced sample was PBMCs or a T cell subset sorted from them (not recorded which). These receptors all come from an adult woman who had mild COVID-19 (a few samples of this study predate the infection). Cell type and time point are not known. Each CDR3 is given with its conserved first and last residue. Fields, in order: V gene, J gene, D gene, clone size, CDR3 DNA, CDR3 protein. D genes are given only for firm matches. A row's size may be missing; if present it is once, few, many or a size class.

TRBV7-9,TRBJ1-6,NA,NA,TGTGCCAGCAGCTTCGGGGGCGCCTATAATTCACCCCTCCACTTT,CASSFGGAYNSPLHF
TRBV27,TRBJ1-5,NA,NA,TGTGCCAGCACCCCCGGGGGGGTAGGCCAGCCCCCGCATTTT,CASTPGGVGQPPHF
TRBV7-2,TRBJ2-3,NA,NA,TGTGCCAGCAGCAGGAGTGTCGGCACAGATACGCAGTATTTT,CASSRSVGTDTQYF
TRBV12-3/TRBV12-4,TRBJ1-5,TRBD1,few,TGTGCCAGCAGACTGGGACAGAACAATCAGCCCCAGCATTTT,CASRLGQNNQPQHF
TRBV11-3,TRBJ2-3,NA,NA,TGTGCCAGCAGCTCGGGGGTTACAGATACGCAGTATTTT,CASSSGVTDTQYF
TRBV7-3,TRBJ2-3,TRBD2,many,TGTGCCAGCAGCTTAACGCTAGCGGGAGTGGAGAATACGCAGTATTTT,CASSLTLAGVENTQYF
TRBV29-1,TRBJ1-5,NA,few,TGCAGCGTTCGCTCTGATCCGGGGCCCCAGCATTTT,CSVRSDPGPQHF
TRBV7-9,TRBJ2-7,NA,few,TGTGCCAGCAGCTCCCGGGGGCGGGACGAGCAGTACTTC,CASSSRGRDEQYF
TRBV4-2,TRBJ2-2,TRBD2,NA,TGTGCCAGCAGCCAAGAAGGGATTGCTAGCGGGACCGGGGAGCTGTTTTTT,CASSQEGIASGTGELFF
TRBV24-1,TRBJ1-5,NA,NA,TGTGCCACCAGTGATTTCCGACAGTTATCCAATCAGCCCCAGCATTTT,CATSDFRQLSNQPQHF
TRBV10-2,TRBJ2-1,TRBD1,NA,TGCGCCAGTTGGACAGGAGCTAATGAGCAGTTCTTC,CASWTGANEQFF
TRBV20-1,TRBJ2-5,NA,NA,TGCAGTGCCACGCCGGGGGCTAGCGGACTCCAAGAGACCCAGTACTTC,CSATPGASGLQETQYF
TRBV4-1,TRBJ1-1,NA,NA,TGCGCCAGCAGCCCGAGGCGGGGGGACACTGAAGCTTTCTTT,CASSPRRGDTEAFF
TRBV15,TRBJ2-5,TRBD2,NA,TGTGCCACCAGCGGGAAAGCGGGGGGTCAAGAGACCCAGTACTTC,CATSGKAGGQETQYF
TRBV6-5,TRBJ1-6,NA,few,TGTGCCAGCAGGCTACAGGAGAATTCACCCCTCCACTTT,CASRLQENSPLHF
TRBV19,TRBJ2-7,NA,NA,TGTGCCAGTAGTCCCTACGGATACGAGCAGTACTTC,CASSPYGYEQYF
TRBV7-9,TRBJ2-7,NA,few,TGTGCCAGCAGCTTAGCGGGGTTTAACGAGCAGTACTTC,CASSLAGFNEQYF
TRBV6-5,TRBJ2-7,NA,few,TGTGCCAGCAGCCACGATAGGGGCTCCTCCTACGAGCAGTACTTC,CASSHDRGSSYEQYF
TRBV9,TRBJ2-3,TRBD2,NA,TGTGCCAGCAGCGTCCACACTAGCGCCGGGACAGATACGCAGTATTTT,CASSVHTSAGTDTQYF
TRBV6-5,TRBJ2-3,TRBD2,many,TGTGCCAGCAGGGGACTAGCGGTTGGTGGGGATACGCAGTATTTT,CASRGLAVGGDTQYF
TRBV5-1,TRBJ1-2,NA,few,TGCGCCAGCAGCTCGACCAGCGGGACCTATGGCTACACCTTC,CASSSTSGTYGYTF
TRBV7-2,TRBJ2-1,TRBD2,few,TGTGCCAGCAGCCTCCGCCCGCGGCTAGCGGGTTTTAACAATGAGCAGTTCTTC,CASSLRPRLAGFNNEQFF